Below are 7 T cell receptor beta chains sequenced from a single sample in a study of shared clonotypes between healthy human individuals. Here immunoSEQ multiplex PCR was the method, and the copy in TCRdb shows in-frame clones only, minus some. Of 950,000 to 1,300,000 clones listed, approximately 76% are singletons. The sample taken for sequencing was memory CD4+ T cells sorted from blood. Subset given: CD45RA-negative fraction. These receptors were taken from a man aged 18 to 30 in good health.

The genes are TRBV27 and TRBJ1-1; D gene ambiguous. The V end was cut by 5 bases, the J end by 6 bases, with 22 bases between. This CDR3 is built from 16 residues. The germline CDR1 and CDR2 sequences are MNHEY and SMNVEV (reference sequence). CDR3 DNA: TGTGCCAGCAGTCTAGTATCAGGTCGGGTAGCCGCTGAAGCTTTCTTT. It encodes CASSLVSGRVAAEAFF.

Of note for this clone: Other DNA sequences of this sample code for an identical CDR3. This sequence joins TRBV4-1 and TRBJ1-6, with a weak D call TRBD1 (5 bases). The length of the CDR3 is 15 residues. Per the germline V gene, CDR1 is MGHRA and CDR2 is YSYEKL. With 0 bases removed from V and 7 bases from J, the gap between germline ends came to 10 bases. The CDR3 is CASSQERGYNSPLHF. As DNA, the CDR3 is TGCGCCAGCAGCCAAGAAAGGGGATACAATTCACCCCTCCACTTT.

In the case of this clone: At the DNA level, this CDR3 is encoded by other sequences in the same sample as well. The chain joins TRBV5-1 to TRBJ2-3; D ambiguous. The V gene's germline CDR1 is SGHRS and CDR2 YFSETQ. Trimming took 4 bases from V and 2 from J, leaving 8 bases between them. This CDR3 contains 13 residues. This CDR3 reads CASSPENTDTQYF. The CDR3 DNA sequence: TGCGCCAGCAGCCCAGAGAACACAGATACGCAGTATTTT. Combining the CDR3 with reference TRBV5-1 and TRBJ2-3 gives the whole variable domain KAGVTQTPRYLIKTRGQQVTLSCSPISGHRSVSWYQQTPGQGLQFLFEYFSETQRNKGNFPGRFSGRQFSNSRSEMNVSTLELGDSALYLCASSPENTDTQYFGPGTRLTVL.

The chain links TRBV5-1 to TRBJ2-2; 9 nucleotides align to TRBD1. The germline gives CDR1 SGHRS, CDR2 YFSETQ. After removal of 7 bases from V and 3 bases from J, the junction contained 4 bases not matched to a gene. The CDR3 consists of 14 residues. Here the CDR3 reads CASWTGVYTGELFF. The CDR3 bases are TGCGCCAGCTGGACAGGGGTTTACACCGGGGAGCTGTTTTTT.

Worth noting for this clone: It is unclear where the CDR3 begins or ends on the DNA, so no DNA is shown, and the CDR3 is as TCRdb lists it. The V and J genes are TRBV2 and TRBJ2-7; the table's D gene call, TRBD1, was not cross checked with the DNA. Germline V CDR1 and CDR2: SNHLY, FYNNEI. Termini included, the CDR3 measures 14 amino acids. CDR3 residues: CASLVGQGSVQEYF.

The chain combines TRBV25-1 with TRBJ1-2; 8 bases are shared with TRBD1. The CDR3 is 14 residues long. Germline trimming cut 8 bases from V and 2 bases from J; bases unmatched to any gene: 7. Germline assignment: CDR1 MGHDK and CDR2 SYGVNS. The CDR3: CASSPTGANYGYTF. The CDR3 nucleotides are TGTGCCAGCTCACCGACAGGGGCGAACTATGGCTACACCTTC.

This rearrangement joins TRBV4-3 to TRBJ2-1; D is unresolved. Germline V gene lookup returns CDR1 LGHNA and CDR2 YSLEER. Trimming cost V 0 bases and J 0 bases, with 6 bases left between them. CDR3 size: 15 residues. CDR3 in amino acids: CASSQEGISYNEQFF. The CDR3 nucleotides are TGCGCCAGCAGCCAAGAAGGGATCTCCTACAATGAGCAGTTCTTC.